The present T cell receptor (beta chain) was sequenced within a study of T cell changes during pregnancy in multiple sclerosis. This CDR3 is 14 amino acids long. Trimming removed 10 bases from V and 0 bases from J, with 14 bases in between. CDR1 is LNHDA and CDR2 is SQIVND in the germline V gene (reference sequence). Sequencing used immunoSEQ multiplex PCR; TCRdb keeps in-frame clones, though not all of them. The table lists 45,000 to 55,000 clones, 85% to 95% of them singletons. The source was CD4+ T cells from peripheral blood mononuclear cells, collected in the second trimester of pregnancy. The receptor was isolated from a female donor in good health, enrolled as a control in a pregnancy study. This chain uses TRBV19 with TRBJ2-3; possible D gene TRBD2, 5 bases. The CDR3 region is CATGPGFSTDTQYF. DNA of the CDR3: TGTGCCACCGGACCGGGATTTAGCACAGATACGCAGTATTTT.